One and the same sample provided the 23 T cell receptor beta chains below, sequenced in a study of Ad26.COV2.S vaccination and SARS-CoV-2 variants. The treatment is: around 19 received Ad26.COV2.S at low or high dose, single or two shots; a few received placebo; per-sample allocation not given. The investigators took samples on day 63 after the first vaccine or placebo injection. The method was immunoSEQ multiplex PCR; TCRdb's version includes in-frame clones alone and lacks a portion of them. The sample yields some 640,000 clones, around 89% seen once. Specimen: peripheral blood, collected in a trial of Ad26.COV2.S vaccine versus placebo. The receptor set was obtained from a person aged 18-65 years who received the Ad26.COV2.S COVID-19 vaccine or a placebo.

This chain joins TRBV6-2 or TRBV6-3 and TRBJ1-2, with no clear D. Trimming took off 2 bases at V and 4 bases at J, with 17 bases between the two ends. Germline V CDR1 and CDR2: MNHEY, SVGEGT. CDR3 length equals 16 residues. As DNA, the CDR3 is TGTGCCAGCAGTTACCTCCAAGAAGGAAGAGGCTATGGCTACACCTTC. Its protein product is CASSYLQEGRGYGYTF.

The V call is TRBV6-5, the J call TRBJ2-1; TRBD2 is a possible D gene (5 bases). The CDR3 consists of 13 residues. Trimming took off 7 bases at V and 3 bases at J, with 10 bases between the two ends. Germline V gene data show CDR1 as MNHEY and CDR2 as SVGAGI. The CDR3 here is CASMASYYNEQFF. CDR3 sequence (DNA): TGTGCCAGCATGGCTAGCTACTACAATGAGCAGTTCTTC.

Only a few counts were recorded for this clone. This rearrangement joins TRBV5-4 to TRBJ2-7; TRBD1 matches at 7 bases. CDR1 is SGHNT and CDR2 is YYREEE in the germline V gene (reference sequence). The V gene end was trimmed by 0 bases and the J gene end by 0 bases; junction bases not matched to a gene: 3. This CDR3 has 15 amino acids. The CDR3 nucleotides are TGTGCCAGCAGCTTGGTCCAGGGGGTCTCCTACGAGCAGTACTTC. This encodes CASSLVQGVSYEQYF.

The chain is built from TRBV5-4 and TRBJ2-1; the D gene is possibly TRBD1 (5 bases). The V end was cut by 3 bases, the J end by 4 bases, with 8 bases between. Germline CDR1 is SGHNT and CDR2 is YYREEE (reference sequence). This CDR3 has 13 amino acids. The CDR3 reads CASSYRQYNEQFF. The CDR3 DNA reads TGTGCCAGCAGCTACCGACAGTACAATGAGCAGTTCTTC.

This chain uses TRBV23-1 with TRBJ1-2; unclear D gene. TRBV23-1 is treated as an ORF (open reading frame) with a function not yet certain. The CDR3 spans 17 residues. The V end lost 0 bases, the J end lost 8 bases, and 22 bases lay between the germline ends. CDR3 loop: CASSQSVGSPGDTGYTF. CDR3 bases: TGCGCCAGCAGTCAATCGGTCGGCTCCCCCGGGGATACCGGCTACACCTTC.

The gene calls are TRBV5-1 and TRBJ2-1; D gene ambiguous. The CDR3 runs 15 residues. V lost 0 bases and J lost 8, with 15 bases in between. Per germline, CDR1 SGHRS and CDR2 YFSETQ. Written as DNA, the CDR3 is TGCGCCAGCAGCTTGGACACCTATGGCAAGCATGAGCAGTTCTTC. Protein: CASSLDTYGKHEQFF.

To note about this clone: This CDR3 is also generated by other DNA sequences in the sample. V and J are TRBV6-5 and TRBJ2-7; D may correspond to TRBD1 or TRBD2 (5 bases each). CDR1 is MNHEY and CDR2 is SVGAGI in the germline V gene. CDR3 length: 14 residues. Trimming shortened V by 2 bases and J by 2 bases, and 10 bases separated the two germline ends. The CDR3: CASSYGRGPYEQYF. CDR3 nucleotides: TGTGCCAGCAGTTACGGTCGGGGCCCCTACGAGCAGTACTTC.

V gene TRBV19 combines with J gene TRBJ2-1; 9 bases are shared with TRBD2. The V gene's germline CDR1 is LNHDA and CDR2 SQIVND (reference sequence). The CDR3 has 15 amino acids. V dropped 7 bases and J dropped 3; count of bases not matched to a gene: 7. CDR3 nucleotides: TGTGCCAGTAAAGGTAGCGGGAGTTACTACAATGAGCAGTTCTTC. Its protein product is CASKGSGSYYNEQFF. The whole variable domain, filled in from reference TRBV19 and TRBJ2-1, reads DGGITQSPKYLFRKEGQNVTLSCEQNLNHDAMYWYRQDPGQGLRLIYYSQIVNDFQKGDIAEGYSVSREKKESFPLTVTSAQKNPTAFYLCASKGSGSYYNEQFFGPGTRLTVL.

This clone was seen only a few times. The gene calls are TRBV30 and TRBJ2-7; the match to TRBD2 covers 10 bases. V gave up 3 bases and J gave up 1 base; unmatched junction bases: 0. The CDR3 is 13 amino acids. Germline-derived CDR1 and CDR2 are GTSNPN and SVGIG (reference sequence). This chain's CDR3 is CAWRTSGSYEQYF. The CDR3 DNA is TGTGCCTGGAGGACTAGCGGGTCCTACGAGCAGTACTTC.

This clone appeared once. V and J are TRBV7-2 and TRBJ2-1; TRBD2 agrees at 7 bases. CDR3 length: 15 residues. V dropped 5 bases and J dropped 4; count of bases not matched to a gene: 8. Germline V gives CDR1 SGHTA, CDR2 FQGNSA. This CDR3 is CASSPRTSEYNEQFF. The CDR3, as DNA: TGTGCCAGCAGCCCGCGTACTAGCGAATACAATGAGCAGTTCTTC.

This sequence joins TRBV3-1 (or the pseudogene TRBV3-2) and TRBJ1-1; 8 bases fit TRBD1. The CDR3 consists of 15 residues. Germline V lookup: CDR1 LGHDT, CDR2 YNNKEL (reference sequence). V lost 4 bases, J lost 4 bases, and 8 bases stayed unmatched. CDR3 nucleotides: TGTGCCAGCAGCCGTGGACAGGGCTTCGTCACTGAAGCTTTCTTT. This gives the protein CASSRGQGFVTEAFF.

This clone was found a few times. V is TRBV5-6 and J is TRBJ1-5; 8 bases line up with TRBD1. CDR1 and CDR2 (germline): SGHDT, YYEEEE. This CDR3 is built from 15 residues. Trimming at V came to 4 bases and at J to 2 bases, leaving 5 bases not matched to a gene. As DNA, the CDR3 is TGTGCCAGCAGCACCAGGGGGCTTGGCAATCAGCCCCAGCATTTT. Its protein is CASSTRGLGNQPQHF.

This chain uses TRBV20-1 with TRBJ1-2; D is ambiguous. Germline CDR1 DFQATT, CDR2 SNEGSKA (reference sequence). The ends were cut back, 6 bases at V and 11 bases at J, with 16 bases in the middle. This CDR3 comprises 11 residues. The CDR3 sequence: CSAPSGGRYTF. CDR3 nucleotide sequence: TGCAGTGCCCCTTCGGGAGGTCGGTACACCTTC.

V is TRBV7-9 and J is TRBJ1-5; TRBD1 agrees at 7 bases. CDR1 and CDR2 from the germline V gene are SEHNR and FQNEAQ (reference sequence). V was clipped by 1 base and J by 4 bases; unmatched bases: 13. The CDR3 runs to 18 residues. The CDR3 is CASSLGGRDSKPNQPQHF. DNA for the CDR3: TGTGCCAGCAGCTTAGGGGGGCGGGACAGCAAACCTAATCAGCCCCAGCATTTT.

The chain links TRBV10-3 to TRBJ1-4; 7 bases line up with TRBD1. V shed 6 bases and J 5 bases; nucleotides not matched to a gene: 6. The germline V gene encodes CDR1 ENHRY and CDR2 SYGVKD. CDR3 length: 14 residues. The CDR3 region has the DNA TGTGCCATCAGCGGGACAGCCACAAATGAAAAACTGTTTTTT. This codes for CAISGTATNEKLFF.

The V call is TRBV25-1, the J call TRBJ2-2; the match to TRBD2 covers 7 bases. The CDR3 totals 15 residues. Germline V gene lookup returns CDR1 MGHDK and CDR2 SYGVNS. V shed 1 base and J 6 bases; nucleotides not matched to a gene: 5. As DNA, the CDR3 is TGTGCCAGCAGTGAATTGGAGGGAGGGGCCGGGGAGCTGTTTTTT. Protein sequence: CASSELEGGAGELFF.

The CDR3 nucleotides read TGCAGTGCTAGTAGGGAGGGCGGCTACACCTTC. This codes for CSASREGGYTF. The V call is TRBV20-1, the J call TRBJ1-2; D call uncertain. V lost 3 bases and J lost 8, with 10 bases in between. The germline gives CDR1 DFQATT, CDR2 SNEGSKA (reference sequence). CDR3 length equals 11 residues.

The count of this clone is one. The rearrangement links TRBV10-3 to TRBJ1-6; D might be TRBD1 (5 bases). Germline V gene data show CDR1 as ENHRY and CDR2 as SYGVKD. The CDR3 is 13 amino acids. Trimming removed 8 bases at V and 11 bases at J, with 16 bases between. CDR3 bases: TGTGCCATCTCAGTGGAGGGAGGGGCACCCCTCCACTTT. Its protein is CAISVEGGAPLHF.

This clone was found a few times. This chain joins TRBV14 and TRBJ2-1, with D perhaps TRBD2 (5 bases). Germline lookup yields CDR1 SGHDN and CDR2 FVKESK. CDR3 length equals 15 residues. Deletions cut 4 bases from V and 3 bases from J, with 13 bases between. DNA of the CDR3: TGTGCCAGCAGCCCCGTGAAGCGGAGCTACAATGAGCAGTTCTTC. Protein product: CASSPVKRSYNEQFF.

J is TRBJ1-3 and V is TRBV7-9; 8 bases fit TRBD1. Germline-derived CDR1 and CDR2 are SEHNR and FQNEAQ (reference sequence). With V trimmed by 4 bases and J by 0 bases, 11 bases remained unmatched. CDR3 size: 18 residues. The CDR3 sequence: CASSSPPGQANSGNTIYF. Here the CDR3 DNA reads TGTGCCAGCAGCTCCCCGCCGGGACAGGCGAACTCTGGAAACACCATATATTTT.

The chain combines TRBV7-2 with TRBJ2-7; D possibly matches TRBD1 or TRBD2 (5 bases each). Trimming cost V 5 bases and J 3 bases, with 17 bases left between them. The germline V gene has CDR1 SGHTA and CDR2 FQGNSA. This CDR3 is built from 15 residues. The CDR3 spells CASSDSGTAGYEQYF. In DNA, the CDR3 is TGTGCCAGCAGCGATTCCGGGACGGCCGGCTACGAGCAGTACTTC.

CDR3 DNA: TGCGCCAGCAGCTTGGCCGGGGGACTTACCTACGAGCAGTACTTC. Its translation is CASSLAGGLTYEQYF. The chain combines TRBV5-1 with TRBJ2-7; possible D gene TRBD2, 6 bases. Trimming stripped 0 bases from V and 2 bases from J, with 12 bases between. The CDR3 extends over 15 amino acids. CDR1 and CDR2 (germline): SGHRS, YFSETQ.

In the case of this clone: This CDR3 is also generated by other DNA sequences in the sample. The chain couples TRBV6-6 to TRBJ1-5, with a tentative D call TRBD1 (5 bases). V dropped 0 bases and J dropped 0 bases, with 6 bases sitting between them. Germline lookup yields CDR1 MNHNY and CDR2 SVGAGI (reference sequence). The CDR3 extends over 15 amino acids. The CDR3 loop reads CASSYSGGSNQPQHF. The CDR3 DNA is TGTGCCAGCAGTTACTCCGGGGGTAGCAATCAGCCCCAGCATTTT.